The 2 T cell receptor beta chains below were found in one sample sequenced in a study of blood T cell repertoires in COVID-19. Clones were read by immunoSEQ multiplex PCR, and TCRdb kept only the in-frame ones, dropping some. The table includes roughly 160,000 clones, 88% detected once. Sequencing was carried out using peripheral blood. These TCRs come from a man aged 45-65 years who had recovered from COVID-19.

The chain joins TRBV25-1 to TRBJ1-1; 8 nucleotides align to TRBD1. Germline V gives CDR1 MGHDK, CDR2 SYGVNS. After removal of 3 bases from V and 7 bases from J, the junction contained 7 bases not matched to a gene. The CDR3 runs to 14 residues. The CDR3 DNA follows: TGTGCCAGCAGTGAGGGGTCAGGGGGCAGTGAAGCTTTCTTT. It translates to CASSEGSGGSEAFF.

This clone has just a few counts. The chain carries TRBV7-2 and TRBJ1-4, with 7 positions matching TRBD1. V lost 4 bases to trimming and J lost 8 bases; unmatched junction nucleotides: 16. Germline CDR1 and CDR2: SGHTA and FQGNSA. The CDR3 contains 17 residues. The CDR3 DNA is TGTGCCAGCAGCTCAGGGGCCCTCACAGGGGCGCGGGAAAAACTGTTTTTT. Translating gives CASSSGALTGAREKLFF.